The source of this T cell receptor beta chain is a study of neurological immune-mediated disorders. Germline CDR1 SGHVS, CDR2 FNYEAQ. V was trimmed by 1 base and J by 4 bases, leaving 11 bases between them. The CDR3 covers 15 residues. The cDNA was generated through 5'RACE incorporating 10-nucleotide random UMIs. Whenever a sequencing run was performed, it yielded over 170 million TCR-beta sequences from 15-18 subjects. Each CDR3 protein is one row after TCRdb ran MiXCR on the 5' RACE reads. This table holds 25,000 to 30,000 distinct CDR3 sequences, about a sixth found once. This clonotype was observed at least ten times. Its antigen remains unknown. Time point here: technical triplicate 3. Sorted libraries came from 950,000 to 1,000,000 CD4+ or CD8+ T cells. Study-wide points: There were no CDR3 amino acid sequences shared by expanded clones across subjects, a result suggesting private repertoires in all groups.

The sequence derives from a female donor with HTLV-1-associated myelopathy (HAM/TSP). Sequenced input: CD4+ T cells from blood. V gene TRBV7-6 combines with J gene TRBJ1-3, with D maybe TRBD1 (5 bases). The CDR3 DNA reads TGTGCCAGCAGCTTAGAGTGGGGCGCGGGAAACACCATATATTTT. It translates to CASSLEWGAGNTIYF.